This T cell receptor (beta chain) was captured by sequencing in a study of human T cells and chemical hapten exposure. Study at large: DPC at 2% was the sensitizing agent, placed on about 2 cm by about 2 cm of upper inner arm skin.

A note on this clonotype: At one end, the junction sequence differs from germline, possibly due to a read error.

The CDR3 contains 15 residues. From germline, CDR1 is MNHEY and CDR2 SVGAGI. TCRdb passed the RACE reads through MiXCR, listing each CDR3 protein once. The sample gives fewer than 150,000 distinct CDR3 sequences, over 9.5% of which show up once; around 1.4% is in the top ten. Time point: patch test 2, 6 weeks after DPC sensitization. Treatment indicated: therapeutic diphenylcyclopropenone sensitization with weekly scalp DPC. The V and J genes are TRBV6-5 and TRBJ2-3; TRBD2 matches at 13 bases. The clonotype comes from a woman aged 45-65 years with alopecia areata. Some clones in this sample may be carry-over from other donors' samples. The sample consisted of whole blood, taken in connection with sensitization to the hapten diphenylcyclopropenone (DPC). CDR3 in amino acids: CASSGTSGTTDTLYF. The CDR3 coding sequence is TGTGCCAGCAGTGGGACTAGCGGGACCACAGATACGCTGTATTTT.